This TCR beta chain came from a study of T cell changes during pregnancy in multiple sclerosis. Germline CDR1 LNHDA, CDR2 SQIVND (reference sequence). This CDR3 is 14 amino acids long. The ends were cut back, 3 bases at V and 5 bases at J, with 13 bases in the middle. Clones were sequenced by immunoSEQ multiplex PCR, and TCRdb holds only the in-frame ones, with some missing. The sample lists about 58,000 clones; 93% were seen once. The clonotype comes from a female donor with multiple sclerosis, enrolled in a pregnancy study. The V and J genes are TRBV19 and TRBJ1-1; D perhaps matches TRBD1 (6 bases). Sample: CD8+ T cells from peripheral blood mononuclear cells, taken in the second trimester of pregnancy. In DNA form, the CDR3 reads TGTGCCAGTAGTATTCTCGGGGGGCGGACTGAAGCTTTCTTT. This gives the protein CASSILGGRTEAFF. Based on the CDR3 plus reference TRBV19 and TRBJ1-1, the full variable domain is DGGITQSPKYLFRKEGQNVTLSCEQNLNHDAMYWYRQDPGQGLRLIYYSQIVNDFQKGDIAEGYSVSREKKESFPLTVTSAQKNPTAFYLCASSILGGRTEAFFGQGTRLTVV.